These 20 T cell receptor beta chains originate from one sample sequenced in a study of shared clonotypes between healthy human individuals. The table came from immunoSEQ multiplex PCR; TCRdb's copy has only in-frame clones and leaves some out. The data show millions of clones, with 80% to 95% seen just once and about 0.39% held by the top ten. Source material: naive CD4+ T cells from PBMCs. Indicated subset: CD45RA+ positively selected. These TCRs come from a man aged 18 to 30 in good health. Some clones in this sample may be carry-over from other donors' samples.

This CDR3 is CASSQGLAGLSDTQYF. The CDR3 region has the DNA TGCGCCAGCAGCCAAGGACTAGCGGGATTAAGTGATACGCAGTATTTT. The J gene is TRBJ2-3, the V gene TRBV5-1, with 12 positions matching TRBD2. This CDR3 contains 16 residues. The germline V gene has CDR1 SGHRS and CDR2 YFSETQ. V gave up 4 bases and J gave up 6 bases; unmatched junction bases: 9.

The V call is TRBV19, the J call TRBJ2-7; 9 bases match TRBD2. The CDR3 totals 14 residues. With 5 bases clipped from V and 3 bases from J, the junction kept 5 bases outside the gene matches. Germline lookup yields CDR1 LNHDA and CDR2 SQIVND (reference sequence). The CDR3 DNA reads as TGTGCCAGTAGTTCCTTTAGCGGGAGCTACGAGCAGTACTTC. It translates to CASSSFSGSYEQYF.

This sequence joins TRBV7-2 and TRBJ2-1, with a possible D match to TRBD2 (7 bases). The V gene's germline CDR1 is SGHTA and CDR2 FQGNSA. The V end was cut by 4 bases, the J end by 6 bases, with 16 bases between. The CDR3 is made up of 15 amino acids. The CDR3 protein is CASSSFGAGANEQFF. Here the CDR3 DNA reads TGTGCCAGCAGCTCGTTCGGGGCGGGGGCCAATGAGCAGTTCTTC.

The chain is built from TRBV5-1 and TRBJ2-3, with D perhaps matching TRBD1 (6 bases). CDR3 length equals 16 residues. The V end was cut by 2 bases, the J end by 1 base, with 14 bases between. CDR1 and CDR2 from the germline V gene are SGHRS and YFSETQ. CDR3 in amino acids: CASSFATGMGTDTQYF. The CDR3 DNA reads as TGCGCCAGCAGCTTTGCGACAGGTATGGGCACAGATACGCAGTATTTT.

The chain recombines TRBV15 with TRBJ1-5; possible D gene TRBD1, 6 bases. Looked up from germline, CDR1 is LNHNV and CDR2 is YYDKDF (reference sequence). This CDR3 contains 15 residues. Trimming left V 4 bases short and J 9 bases short, with 19 bases between. CDR3 in DNA: TGTGCCACCAGCATTCTTGGACAGACCGGGCGGCCCCAGCATTTT. Translated, it gives CATSILGQTGRPQHF.

V is TRBV6-5 and J is TRBJ1-1; D is ambiguous. The CDR3 has 16 amino acids. The V gene lost 0 bases and the J gene lost 2 bases, with 13 bases spanning the gap. Germline V gene lookup returns CDR1 MNHEY and CDR2 SVGAGI. The CDR3 DNA is TGTGCCAGCAGTTACTCGTCCGGCAGGCGTAACACTGAAGCTTTCTTT. It specifies CASSYSSGRRNTEAFF.

The chain joins TRBV25-1 to TRBJ1-1; D is ambiguous. Germline V gene data show CDR1 as MGHDK and CDR2 as SYGVNS. Deletions cut 3 bases from V and 0 bases from J, with 11 bases between. The CDR3 extends over 15 amino acids. The CDR3: CASSEIVGVNTEAFF. The CDR3 DNA reads as TGTGCCAGCAGTGAGATTGTCGGGGTGAACACTGAAGCTTTCTTT.

The chain joins TRBV10-3 to TRBJ2-2; D is perhaps TRBD2 (5 bases). V was pared by 2 bases and J by 2 bases, with 18 bases between. CDR1 is ENHRY, CDR2 SYGVKD, per germline. The CDR3 has 18 amino acids. The CDR3 DNA is TGTGCCATCAGTGAGCGAACTGGACTCCCTTCTAACACCGGGGAGCTGTTTTTT. Translated, it gives CAISERTGLPSNTGELFF.

The chain carries TRBV7-9 and TRBJ2-5; D is perhaps TRBD1 or TRBD2 (5 bases each). Trimming stripped 2 bases from V and 4 bases from J, with 11 bases between. The germline gives CDR1 SEHNR, CDR2 FQNEAQ (reference sequence). This CDR3 comprises 14 residues. The CDR3 nucleotides are TGTGCCAGCAGCTTAATGGGGGTTCGAGAGACCCAGTACTTC. The encoded protein is CASSLMGVRETQYF.

The CDR3 is CAWRVGGRQPQHF. The DNA for the CDR3 is TGTGCCTGGAGAGTTGGAGGGCGTCAGCCCCAGCATTTT. The J gene is TRBJ1-5, the V gene TRBV30, with unresolved D. The germline V gene has CDR1 GTSNPN and CDR2 SVGIG (reference sequence). Trimming left V 3 bases short and J 6 bases short, with 12 bases between. This CDR3 contains 13 residues.

Comment on this clone: Other DNA sequences in the sample encode the same CDR3. This sequence joins TRBV5-1 and TRBJ2-1; no definite D call. Germline V lookup: CDR1 SGHRS, CDR2 YFSETQ. Trimming took off 4 bases at V and 4 bases at J, with 12 bases between the two ends. This CDR3 has 14 amino acids. Written as DNA, the CDR3 is TGCGCCAGCAGCCGGAATCAAGATTACAATGAGCAGTTCTTC. Amino acids: CASSRNQDYNEQFF.

The chain links TRBV19 to TRBJ1-1, with TRBD1 identical over 7 bases. Germline V gene lookup returns CDR1 LNHDA and CDR2 SQIVND (reference sequence). J gave up 1 base and V 5 bases, and 7 bases lay outside the gene matches. The CDR3 totals 15 residues. CDR3 in DNA: TGTGCCAGTAGTGCGATGACAGGGAGGAACACTGAAGCTTTCTTT. Amino acids: CASSAMTGRNTEAFF.

This chain links TRBV5-1 with TRBJ1-1; 12 nucleotides agree with TRBD1. This CDR3 is built from 16 residues. V lost 2 bases to trimming and J lost 3 bases; unmatched junction nucleotides: 5. Per the germline V gene, CDR1 is SGHRS and CDR2 is YFSETQ. The CDR3 loop is CASSLGTGGGHTEAFF. The CDR3, as DNA: TGCGCCAGCAGCTTAGGGACAGGGGGCGGACACACTGAAGCTTTCTTT.

This chain links TRBV4-3 with TRBJ2-7; D possibly corresponds to TRBD2 (5 bases). Trimming took off 0 bases at V and 6 bases at J, with 15 bases between the two ends. The length of the CDR3 is 15 residues. Per germline, CDR1 LGHNA and CDR2 YSLEER. The DNA for the CDR3 is TGCGCCAGCAGCCAAGATCTAGCTGGACTCCTCGAGCAGTACTTC. Protein: CASSQDLAGLLEQYF.

The J gene is TRBJ2-7, the V gene TRBV28; D is undetermined. V lost 7 bases, J lost 2 bases, and 12 bases lay in between. Germline V gene lookup returns CDR1 MDHEN and CDR2 SYDVKM. This CDR3 spans 13 amino acids. The CDR3 DNA is TGTGCCAGCATGAGTTTGAATACCTACGAGCAGTACTTC. Translating gives CASMSLNTYEQYF.

The chain combines TRBV28 with TRBJ1-5; D unclear. CDR3 length: 13 residues. Per germline, CDR1 MDHEN and CDR2 SYDVKM. Trimming took 11 bases from V and 2 from J, leaving 13 bases between them. CDR3 sequence reads: CASLRGGNQPQHF. The CDR3 DNA reads as TGTGCCTCGCTACGGGGAGGCAATCAGCCCCAGCATTTT.

The V and J genes are TRBV7-2 and TRBJ1-1; 8 bases are a match to TRBD1. V shed 1 base and J 10 bases; nucleotides not matched to a gene: 11. The germline V gene has CDR1 SGHTA and CDR2 FQGNSA. This CDR3 has 15 amino acids. DNA for the CDR3: TGTGCCAGCAGCTTAGTCGGTTCCGGGACAGGTGGAGCTTTCTTT. Translation: CASSLVGSGTGGAFF. Looking up the rest from reference TRBV7-2 and TRBJ1-1 gives the full variable domain: GAGVSQSPSNKVTEKGKDVELRCDPISGHTALYWYRQSLGQGLEFLIYFQGNSAPDKSGLPSDRFSAERTGGSVSTLTIQRTQQEDSAVYLCASSLVGSGTGGAFFGQGTRLTVV.

This clone was recorded once. The chain recombines TRBV4-3 with TRBJ1-1; D is unresolved. The CDR3 covers 16 residues. The V gene lost 0 bases and the J gene lost 1 base, with 12 bases spanning the gap. Germline V gene sequence: CDR1 LGHNA, CDR2 YSLEER. CDR3 in amino acids: CASSQDILRKNTEAFF. CDR3 coding DNA: TGCGCCAGCAGCCAAGATATTTTACGGAAGAACACTGAAGCTTTCTTT.

This chain links TRBV7-9 with TRBJ2-7; 10 bases fit TRBD1. V was clipped by 6 bases and J by 3 bases; unmatched bases: 5. Germline assignment: CDR1 SEHNR and CDR2 FQNEAQ (reference sequence). The CDR3 spans 14 residues. CDR3 in DNA: TGTGCCAGCAGATTGGGACAGGGGAACTACGAGCAGTACTTC. The encoded protein is CASRLGQGNYEQYF.

The chain employs TRBV5-6 and TRBJ2-1; weak D call: TRBD2 (6 bases). The CDR3 is 13 amino acids. The V and J ends lost 3 bases and 11 bases respectively, with 15 bases between them. Germline CDR1 is SGHDT and CDR2 is YYEEEE. The chain's CDR3 is CASSYSPREQQFF. The CDR3 region has the DNA TGTGCCAGCAGCTACTCCCCCCGGGAGCAGCAGTTCTTC.